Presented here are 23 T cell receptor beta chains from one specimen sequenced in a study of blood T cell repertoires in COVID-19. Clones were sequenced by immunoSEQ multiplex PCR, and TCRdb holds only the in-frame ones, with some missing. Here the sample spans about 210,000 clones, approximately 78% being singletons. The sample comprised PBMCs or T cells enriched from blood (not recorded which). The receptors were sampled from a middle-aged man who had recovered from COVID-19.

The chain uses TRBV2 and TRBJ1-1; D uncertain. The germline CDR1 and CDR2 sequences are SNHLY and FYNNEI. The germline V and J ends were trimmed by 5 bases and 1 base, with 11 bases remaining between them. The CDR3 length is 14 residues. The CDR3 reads CASSYSQWNTEAFF. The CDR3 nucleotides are TGTGCCAGCAGTTACAGTCAGTGGAACACTGAAGCTTTCTTT. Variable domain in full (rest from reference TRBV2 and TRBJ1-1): EPEVTQTPSHQVTQMGQEVILRCVPISNHLYFYWYRQILGQKVEFLVSFYNNEISEKSEIFDDQFSVERPDGSNFTLKIRSTKLEDSAMYFCASSYSQWNTEAFFGQGTRLTVV.

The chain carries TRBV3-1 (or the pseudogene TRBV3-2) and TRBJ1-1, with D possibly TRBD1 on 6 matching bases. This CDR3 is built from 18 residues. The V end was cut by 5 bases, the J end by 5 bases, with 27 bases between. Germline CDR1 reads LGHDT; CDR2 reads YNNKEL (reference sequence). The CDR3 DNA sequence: TGTGCCAGCAGCTTAAATACTCGAGCGGGGACACGGGCGACTGAAGCTTTCTTT. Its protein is CASSLNTRAGTRATEAFF.

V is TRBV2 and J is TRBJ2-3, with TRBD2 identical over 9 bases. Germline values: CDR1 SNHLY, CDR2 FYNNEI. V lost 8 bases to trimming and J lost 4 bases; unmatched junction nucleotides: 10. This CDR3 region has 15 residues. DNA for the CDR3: TGTGCCAGCGACACAAGCGGGGGGCCAGCAGATACGCAGTATTTT. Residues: CASDTSGGPADTQYF.

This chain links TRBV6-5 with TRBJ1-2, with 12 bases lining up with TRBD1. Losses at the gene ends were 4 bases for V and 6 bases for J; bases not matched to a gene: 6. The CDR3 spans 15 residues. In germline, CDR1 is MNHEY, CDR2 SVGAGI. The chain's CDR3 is CASSSPGQGAHGYTF. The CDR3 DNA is TGTGCCAGCAGTTCTCCGGGACAGGGGGCGCATGGCTACACCTTC.

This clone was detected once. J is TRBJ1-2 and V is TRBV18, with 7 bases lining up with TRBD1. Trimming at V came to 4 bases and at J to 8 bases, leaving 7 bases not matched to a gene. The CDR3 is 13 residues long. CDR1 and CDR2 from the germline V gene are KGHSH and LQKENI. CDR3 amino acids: CASSRGRGEGYTF. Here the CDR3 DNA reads TGTGCCAGCTCACGTGGCAGGGGGGAAGGCTACACCTTC.

The CDR3 loop is CASSQGGLAGGGYQETQYF. In nucleotides, the CDR3 is TGCGCCAGCAGCCAAGGAGGACTAGCGGGAGGGGGGTACCAAGAGACCCAGTACTTC. The chain uses TRBV4-1 and TRBJ2-5, with 15 bases lining up with TRBD2. The ends lost 1 base at V and 0 bases at J; junction bases unmatched: 6. CDR3 length: 19 residues. Germline V lookup: CDR1 MGHRA, CDR2 YSYEKL.

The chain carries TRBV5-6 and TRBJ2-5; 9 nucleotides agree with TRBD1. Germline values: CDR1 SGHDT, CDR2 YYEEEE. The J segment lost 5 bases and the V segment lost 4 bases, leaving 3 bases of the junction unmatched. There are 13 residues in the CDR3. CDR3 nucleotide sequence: TGTGCCAGCAGCAAAGACAGGGGGGAGACCCAGTACTTC. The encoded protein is CASSKDRGETQYF.

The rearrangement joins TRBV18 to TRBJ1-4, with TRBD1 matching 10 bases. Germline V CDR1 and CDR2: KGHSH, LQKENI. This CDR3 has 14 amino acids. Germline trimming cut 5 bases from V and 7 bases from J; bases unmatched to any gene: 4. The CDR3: CASSKDRGVEKLFF. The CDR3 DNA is TGTGCCAGCTCAAAGGACAGGGGGGTTGAAAAACTGTTTTTT.

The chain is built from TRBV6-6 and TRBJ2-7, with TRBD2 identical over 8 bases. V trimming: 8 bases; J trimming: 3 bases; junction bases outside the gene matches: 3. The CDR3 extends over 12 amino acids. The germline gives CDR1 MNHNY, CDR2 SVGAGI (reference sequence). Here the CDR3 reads CASQRESYEQYF. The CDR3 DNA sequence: TGTGCCAGCCAGCGGGAGAGCTACGAGCAGTACTTC.

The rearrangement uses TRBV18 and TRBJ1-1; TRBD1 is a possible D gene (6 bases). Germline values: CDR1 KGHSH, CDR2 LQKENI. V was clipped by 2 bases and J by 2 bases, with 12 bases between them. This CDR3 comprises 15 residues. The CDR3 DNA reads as TGTGCCAGCTCACCAGATGCCAGGGGTAACACTGAAGCTTTCTTT. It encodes CASSPDARGNTEAFF.

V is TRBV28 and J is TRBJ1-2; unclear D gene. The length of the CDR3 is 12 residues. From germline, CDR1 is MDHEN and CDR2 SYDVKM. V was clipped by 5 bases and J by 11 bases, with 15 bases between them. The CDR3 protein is CASSKQARGYTF. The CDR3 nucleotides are TGTGCCAGCAGTAAGCAGGCCCGCGGGTACACCTTC.

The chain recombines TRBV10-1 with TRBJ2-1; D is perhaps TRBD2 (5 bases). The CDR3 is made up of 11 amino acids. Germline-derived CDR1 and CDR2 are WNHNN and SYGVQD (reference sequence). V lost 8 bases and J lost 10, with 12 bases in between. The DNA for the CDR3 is TGCGCCAGCCGGGAAGGAAGGGAGCAGTTCTTC. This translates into CASREGREQFF.

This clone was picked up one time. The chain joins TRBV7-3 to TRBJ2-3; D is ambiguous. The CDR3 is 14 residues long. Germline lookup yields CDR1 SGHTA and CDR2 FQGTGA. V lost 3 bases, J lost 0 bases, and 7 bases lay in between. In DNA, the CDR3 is TGTGCCAGCAGCTTGAGTCCTAGCACAGATACGCAGTATTTT. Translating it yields CASSLSPSTDTQYF.

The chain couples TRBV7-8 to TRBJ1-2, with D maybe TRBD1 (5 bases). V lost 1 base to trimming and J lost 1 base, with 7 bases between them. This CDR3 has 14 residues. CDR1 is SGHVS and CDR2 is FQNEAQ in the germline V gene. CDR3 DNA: TGTGCCAGCAGCTTAGAGGGACTTAACTATGGCTACACCTTC. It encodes CASSLEGLNYGYTF.

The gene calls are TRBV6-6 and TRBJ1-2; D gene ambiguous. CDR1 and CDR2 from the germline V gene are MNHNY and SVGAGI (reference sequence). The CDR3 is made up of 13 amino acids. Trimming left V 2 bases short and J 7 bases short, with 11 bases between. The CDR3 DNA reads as TGTGCCAGCAGTTACATGGGCACCCGTGGCTACACCTTC. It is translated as CASSYMGTRGYTF.

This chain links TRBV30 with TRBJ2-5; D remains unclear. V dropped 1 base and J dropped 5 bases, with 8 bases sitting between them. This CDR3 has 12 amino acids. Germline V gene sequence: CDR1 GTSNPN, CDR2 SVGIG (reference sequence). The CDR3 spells CAWSGGWETQYF. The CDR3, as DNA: TGTGCCTGGAGTGGAGGATGGGAGACCCAGTACTTC.

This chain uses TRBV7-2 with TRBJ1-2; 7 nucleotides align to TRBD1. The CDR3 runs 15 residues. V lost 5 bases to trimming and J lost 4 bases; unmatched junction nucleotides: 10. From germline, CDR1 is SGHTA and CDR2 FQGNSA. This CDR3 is CASSQWDSGIYGYTF. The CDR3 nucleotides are TGTGCCAGCAGCCAGTGGGACAGTGGGATCTATGGCTACACCTTC.

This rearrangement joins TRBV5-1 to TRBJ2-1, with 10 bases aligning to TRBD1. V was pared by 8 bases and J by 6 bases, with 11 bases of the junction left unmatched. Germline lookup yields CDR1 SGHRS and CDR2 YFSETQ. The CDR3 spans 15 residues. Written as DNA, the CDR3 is TGCGCCAGTAACGCCGGGACAGGGGACTCCAATGAGCAGTTCTTC. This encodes CASNAGTGDSNEQFF.

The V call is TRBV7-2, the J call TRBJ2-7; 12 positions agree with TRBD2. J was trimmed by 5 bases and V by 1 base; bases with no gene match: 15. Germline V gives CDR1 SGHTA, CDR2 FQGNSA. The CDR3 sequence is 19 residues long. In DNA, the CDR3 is TGTGCCAGCAGCTTAGGACGGTCTAGCGGGGGGGCCTTAATGAACGAGCAGTACTTC. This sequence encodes CASSLGRSSGGALMNEQYF.

For the CDR3, the DNA is TGCGCCAGCAGCCTGGACAGGGTTCTGACCGAGCAGTACTTC. It specifies CASSLDRVLTEQYF. The V and J genes are TRBV5-1 and TRBJ2-7; 8 nucleotides agree with TRBD1. Trimming at V came to 4 bases and at J to 6 bases, leaving 9 bases not matched to a gene. The germline CDR1 and CDR2 sequences are SGHRS and YFSETQ. CDR3 size: 14 residues. The full variable domain, with the rest looked up from reference TRBV5-1 and TRBJ2-7, is KAGVTQTPRYLIKTRGQQVTLSCSPISGHRSVSWYQQTPGQGLQFLFEYFSETQRNKGNFPGRFSGRQFSNSRSEMNVSTLELGDSALYLCASSLDRVLTEQYFGPGTRLTVT.

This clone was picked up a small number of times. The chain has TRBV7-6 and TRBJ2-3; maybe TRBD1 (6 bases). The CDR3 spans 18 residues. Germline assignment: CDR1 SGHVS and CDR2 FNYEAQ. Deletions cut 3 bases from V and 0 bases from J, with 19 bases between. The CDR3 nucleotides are TGTGCCAGCAGCTTCCTTCGACAGGCTGAATCTAGCACAGATACGCAGTATTTT. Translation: CASSFLRQAESSTDTQYF.

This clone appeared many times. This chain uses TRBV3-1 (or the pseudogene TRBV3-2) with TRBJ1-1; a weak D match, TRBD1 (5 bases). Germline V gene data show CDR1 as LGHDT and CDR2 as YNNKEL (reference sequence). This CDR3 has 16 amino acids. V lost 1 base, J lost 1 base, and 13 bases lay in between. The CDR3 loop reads CASSQVPGHRNTEAFF. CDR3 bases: TGTGCCAGCAGCCAAGTTCCTGGACACCGGAACACTGAAGCTTTCTTT.

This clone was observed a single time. DNA of the CDR3: TGTGCCAGCAGTTTCCTCGGACTAGCTTACAATGAGCAGTTCTTC. Its translation: CASSFLGLAYNEQFF. The chain uses TRBV27 and TRBJ2-1, with 8 bases that match TRBD2. CDR3 length equals 15 residues. CDR1 is MNHEY and CDR2 is SMNVEV in the germline V gene (reference sequence). V lost 3 bases, J lost 4 bases, and 5 bases stayed unmatched.